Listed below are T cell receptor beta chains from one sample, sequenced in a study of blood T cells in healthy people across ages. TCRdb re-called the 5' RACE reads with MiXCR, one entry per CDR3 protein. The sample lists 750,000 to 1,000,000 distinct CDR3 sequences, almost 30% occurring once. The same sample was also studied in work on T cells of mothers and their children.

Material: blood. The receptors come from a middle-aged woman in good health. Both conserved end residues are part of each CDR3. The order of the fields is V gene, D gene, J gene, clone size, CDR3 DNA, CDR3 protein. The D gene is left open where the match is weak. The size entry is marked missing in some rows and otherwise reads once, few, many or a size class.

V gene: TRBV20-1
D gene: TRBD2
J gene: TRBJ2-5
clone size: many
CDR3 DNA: TGCAGTGCTAGTTTGCGGGGGGTTTCAGAGACCCAGTACTTC
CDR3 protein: CSASLRGVSETQYF

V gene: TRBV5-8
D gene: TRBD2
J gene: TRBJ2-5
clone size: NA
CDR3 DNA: TGTGCCAGCAGCTTGGGAGCTAGCGGGGGAAATTACCAAGAGACCCAGTACTTC
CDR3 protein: CASSLGASGGNYQETQYF

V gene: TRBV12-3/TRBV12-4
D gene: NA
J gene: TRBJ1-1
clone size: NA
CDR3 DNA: TGTGCCAGCAGTTTTCCCGCAGGGTCGACTGAAGCTTTCTTT
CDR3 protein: CASSFPAGSTEAFF

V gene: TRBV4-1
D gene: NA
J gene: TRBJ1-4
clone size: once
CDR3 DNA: TGCGCCAGCAGCCCGCCCTCGGGGGCAACTAATGAAAAACTGTTTTTT
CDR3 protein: CASSPPSGATNEKLFF

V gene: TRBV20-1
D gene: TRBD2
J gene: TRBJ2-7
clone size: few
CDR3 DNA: TGCAGAGCTAGATCTTTAGGCCCTAGCGGTCGCGAGCAGTACTTC
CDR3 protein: CRARSLGPSGREQYF

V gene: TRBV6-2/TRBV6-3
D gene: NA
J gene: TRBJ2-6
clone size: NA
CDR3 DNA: TGTGCCAGCAGTCGCTTTAGTGCGCGGAACTCTGGGGCCAACGTCCTGACTTTC
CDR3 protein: CASSRFSARNSGANVLTF

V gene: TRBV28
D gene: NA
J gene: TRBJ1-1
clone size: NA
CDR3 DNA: TGTGCCAGCGGGGTCCTAGGGACGGAGATGAACACTGAAGCTTTCTTT
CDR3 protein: CASGVLGTEMNTEAFF

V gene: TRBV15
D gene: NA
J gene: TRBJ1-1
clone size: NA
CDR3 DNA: TGTGCCACCAGCAGGGTAGATGGGGGTACCACTGAAGCTTTCTTT
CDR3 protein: CATSRVDGGTTEAFF

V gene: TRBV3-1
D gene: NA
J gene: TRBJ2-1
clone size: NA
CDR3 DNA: TGTGCCAGCAGCCAAGAGGGCATACTTACCAATGAGCAGTTCTTC
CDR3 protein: CASSQEGILTNEQFF

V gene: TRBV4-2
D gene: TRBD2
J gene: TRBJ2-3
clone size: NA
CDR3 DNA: TGTGCCAGCAGCCAAGGTGTAGCGGGGGGGCGCGATACGCAGTATTTT
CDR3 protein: CASSQGVAGGRDTQYF

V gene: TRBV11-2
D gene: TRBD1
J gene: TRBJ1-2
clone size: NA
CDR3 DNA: TGTGCCAGCAGCAATAGCCTGGGACAGTTAGCCGATGGAACGGGCTACACCTTC
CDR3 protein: CASSNSLGQLADGTGYTF

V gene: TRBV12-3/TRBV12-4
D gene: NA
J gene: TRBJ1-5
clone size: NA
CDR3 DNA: TGTGCCAGCAGACCTGACGGGGACAATCAGCCCCAGCATTTT
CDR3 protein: CASRPDGDNQPQHF

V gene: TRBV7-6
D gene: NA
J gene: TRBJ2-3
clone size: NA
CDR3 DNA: TGTGCCAGCAGCTTATCGACATTGGGCAGAGCAGATACGCAGTATTTT
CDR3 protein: CASSLSTLGRADTQYF

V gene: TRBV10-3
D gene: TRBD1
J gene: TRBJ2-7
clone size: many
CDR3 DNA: TGTGCCATCAGAGAGGACAGGGGGCTGTCCTACGAGCAGTACTTC
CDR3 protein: CAIREDRGLSYEQYF

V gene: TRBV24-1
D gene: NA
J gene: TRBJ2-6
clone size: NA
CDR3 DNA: TGTGCCACCAGTGATCCCGGGTACTCTGGGGCCAACGTCCTGACTTTC
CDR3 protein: CATSDPGYSGANVLTF

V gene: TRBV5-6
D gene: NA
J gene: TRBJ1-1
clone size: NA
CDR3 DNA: TGTGCCAGCTGCAGGGTCCTCGCCACTGAAGCTTTCTTT
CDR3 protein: CASCRVLATEAFF

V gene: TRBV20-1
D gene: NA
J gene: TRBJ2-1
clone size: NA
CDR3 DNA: TGCAGTGCTAGATCCCCGGGACGCAGCCAGAATGAGCAGTTCTTC
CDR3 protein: CSARSPGRSQNEQFF

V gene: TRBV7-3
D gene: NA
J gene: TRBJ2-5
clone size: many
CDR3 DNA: TGTGCCAGCAGCCGGTCCGGCGCCGGGGAGACCCAGTACTTC
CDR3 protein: CASSRSGAGETQYF

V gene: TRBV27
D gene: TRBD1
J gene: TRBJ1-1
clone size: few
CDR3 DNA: TGTGCCAGCAGTGGGGGAGGGCAGGGGGCTGAAGCTTTCTTT
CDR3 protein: CASSGGGQGAEAFF

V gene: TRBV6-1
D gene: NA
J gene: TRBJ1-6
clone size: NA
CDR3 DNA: TGTGCCAGCAGTGAAGCGCTCCGGGGGCTCCTTTCGCCCCTCCACTTT
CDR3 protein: CASSEALRGLLSPLHF

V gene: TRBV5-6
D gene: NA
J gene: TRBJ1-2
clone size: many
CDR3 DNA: TGTGCCAGCAGCTTGGACGTTTCGGGCTCGGCGGACTATGGCTACACCTTC
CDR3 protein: CASSLDVSGSADYGYTF

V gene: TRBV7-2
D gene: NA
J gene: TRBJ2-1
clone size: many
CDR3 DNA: TGTGCCAGCAGCTTAGTAGGGCTTGAGCAGTTCTTC
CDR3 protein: CASSLVGLEQFF

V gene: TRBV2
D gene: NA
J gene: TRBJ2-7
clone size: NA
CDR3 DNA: TGTGCCAGCCCCGCCCCCGGGACGTCCTACGAGCAGTACTTC
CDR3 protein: CASPAPGTSYEQYF

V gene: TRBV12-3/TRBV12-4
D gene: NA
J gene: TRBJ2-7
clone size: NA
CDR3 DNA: TGTGCCAGCAGTCCATTGTTCGGGTCCTACGAGCAGTACTTC
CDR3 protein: CASSPLFGSYEQYF

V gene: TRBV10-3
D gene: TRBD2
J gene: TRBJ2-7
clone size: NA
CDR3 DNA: TGTGCCATTAAACCTCAGCGGGAGACCTACGAGCAGTACTTC
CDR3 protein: CAIKPQRETYEQYF

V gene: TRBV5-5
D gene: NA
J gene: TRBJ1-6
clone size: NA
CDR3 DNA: TGTGCCAGCAGCTTCGGGGTCGCCAATTCACCCCTCCACTTT
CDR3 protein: CASSFGVANSPLHF

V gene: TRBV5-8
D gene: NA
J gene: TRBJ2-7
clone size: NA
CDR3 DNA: TGTGCCAGCAGCTTGGGACGAGCTGGGATTGTCTACGAGCAGTACTTC
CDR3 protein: CASSLGRAGIVYEQYF

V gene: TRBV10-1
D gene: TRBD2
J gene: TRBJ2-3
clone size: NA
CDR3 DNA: TGCGCCAGCAGCCCGGGACTAGAAATGGGGTGGGACACAGATACGCAGTATTTT
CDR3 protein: CASSPGLEMGWDTDTQYF

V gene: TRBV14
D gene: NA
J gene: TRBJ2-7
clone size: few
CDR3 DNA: TGTGCCAGCAGCCAAGATTTGGGATATTCCGAGCAGTACTTC
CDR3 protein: CASSQDLGYSEQYF

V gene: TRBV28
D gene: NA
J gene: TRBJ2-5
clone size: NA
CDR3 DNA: TGTGCCAGCACCACCCGCTCGGGGCCGCCAATTCAAAAAGTGACCCAGTACTTC
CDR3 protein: CASTTRSGPPIQKVTQYF

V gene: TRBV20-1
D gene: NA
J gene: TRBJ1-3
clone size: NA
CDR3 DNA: TGCAGTGCTAGAGAGAGGGTCTCTGGAAACACCATATATTTT
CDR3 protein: CSARERVSGNTIYF

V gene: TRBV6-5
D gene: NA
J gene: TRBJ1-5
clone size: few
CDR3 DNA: TGTGCCAGCAGTTACGGACCTAATCAGCCCCAGCATTTT
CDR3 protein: CASSYGPNQPQHF

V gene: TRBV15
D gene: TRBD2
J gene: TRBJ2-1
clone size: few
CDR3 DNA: TGTGCCACCAGCAGAGACCCGATGACTAGCGCCAGCTCCTACAATGAGCAGTTCTTC
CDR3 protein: CATSRDPMTSASSYNEQFF

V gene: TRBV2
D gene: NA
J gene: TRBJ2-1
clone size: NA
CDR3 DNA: TGTGCCAGCAGAGCTGACACCTACAATGAGCAGTTCTTC
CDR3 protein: CASRADTYNEQFF

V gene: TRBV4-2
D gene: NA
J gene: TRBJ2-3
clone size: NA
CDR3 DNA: TGTGCCGGCAGCCAAGATGCAAGGGGTAGCGGAAGCACAGATACGCAGTATTTT
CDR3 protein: CAGSQDARGSGSTDTQYF

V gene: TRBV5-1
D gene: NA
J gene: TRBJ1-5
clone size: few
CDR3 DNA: TGCGCCAGCAGCCCAGGGTTAGGGCAGCCCCAGCATTTT
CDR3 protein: CASSPGLGQPQHF

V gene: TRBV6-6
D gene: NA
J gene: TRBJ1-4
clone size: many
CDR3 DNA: TGTGCCAGCAGTTACGCCTTTGGGGGTGGGAATGAAAAACTGTTTTTT
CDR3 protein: CASSYAFGGGNEKLFF

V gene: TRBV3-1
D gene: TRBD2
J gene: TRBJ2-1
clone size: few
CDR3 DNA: TGTGCCAGCAGCCTTGGGACTAGCCGGAATGAGCAGTTCTTC
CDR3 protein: CASSLGTSRNEQFF

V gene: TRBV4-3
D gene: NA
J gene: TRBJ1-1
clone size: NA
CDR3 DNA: TGCGCCAGCAGCCCCCAAACCGAGGCAGGTTTAGGAACTGAAGCTTTCTTT
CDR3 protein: CASSPQTEAGLGTEAFF

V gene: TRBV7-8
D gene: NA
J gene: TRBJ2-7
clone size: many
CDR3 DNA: TGTGCCAGCAGCTTAGTCGCCAGGGGCTCCTACGAGCAGTACTTC
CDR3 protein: CASSLVARGSYEQYF

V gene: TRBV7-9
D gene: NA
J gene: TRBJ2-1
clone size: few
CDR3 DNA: TGTGCCAGCAGCTCCGGGAGCTCCACTCCGTGGAATGAGCAGTTCTTC
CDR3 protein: CASSSGSSTPWNEQFF

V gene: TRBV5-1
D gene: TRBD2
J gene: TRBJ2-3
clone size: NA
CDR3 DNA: TGCGCCAACAGCTCCCGGGACTACAGCACAGATACGCAGTATTTT
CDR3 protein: CANSSRDYSTDTQYF

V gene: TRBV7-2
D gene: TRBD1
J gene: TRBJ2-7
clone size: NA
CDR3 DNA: TGTGCCAGCAGCTTCGGGACAGGGGGAGCCTACGAGCAGTACTTC
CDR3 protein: CASSFGTGGAYEQYF

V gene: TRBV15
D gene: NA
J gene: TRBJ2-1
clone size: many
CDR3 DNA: TGTGCCACCAGCAGAGTTGGCAATGAGCAGTTCTTC
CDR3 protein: CATSRVGNEQFF

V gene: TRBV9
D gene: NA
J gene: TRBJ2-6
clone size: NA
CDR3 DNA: TGTGCCAGCAGCGCCGTCCCGATGGCCAACGTCCTGACTTTC
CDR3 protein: CASSAVPMANVLTF

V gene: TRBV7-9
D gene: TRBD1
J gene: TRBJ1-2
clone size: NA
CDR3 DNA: TGTGCCAGCAGCTCGGGACAGCAACCCTCTAACTATGGCTACACCTTC
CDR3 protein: CASSSGQQPSNYGYTF

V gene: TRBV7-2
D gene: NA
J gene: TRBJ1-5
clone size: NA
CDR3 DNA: TGTGCCAGCAGCGACGGGCTGAGGGGTCAGCCCCAGCATTTT
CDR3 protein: CASSDGLRGQPQHF

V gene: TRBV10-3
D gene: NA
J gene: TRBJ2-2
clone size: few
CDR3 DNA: TGTGCCAGTACAGGGTGGACCGGGGAGCTGTTTTTT
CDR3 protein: CASTGWTGELFF

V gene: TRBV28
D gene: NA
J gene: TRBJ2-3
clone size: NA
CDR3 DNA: TGTGCCAGCAGTTTAATCGGCAATCGGATCGCCACAGATACGCAGTATTTT
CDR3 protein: CASSLIGNRIATDTQYF

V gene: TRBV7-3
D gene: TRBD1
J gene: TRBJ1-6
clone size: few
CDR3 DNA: TGTGCCAGCAGCTTACAGGGGGCAGGTAATTCACCCCTCCACTTT
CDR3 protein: CASSLQGAGNSPLHF

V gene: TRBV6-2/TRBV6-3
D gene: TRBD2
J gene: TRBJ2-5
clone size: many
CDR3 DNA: TGTGCCAGCAGATCTGGACTAGCGGGAGAGACCCAGTACTTC
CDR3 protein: CASRSGLAGETQYF

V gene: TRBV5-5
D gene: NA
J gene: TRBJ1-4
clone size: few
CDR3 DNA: TGTGCCAGCAAGTTTGGGTCAACTAATGAAAAACTGTTTTTT
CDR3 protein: CASKFGSTNEKLFF

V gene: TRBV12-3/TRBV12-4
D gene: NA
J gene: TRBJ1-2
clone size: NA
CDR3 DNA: TGTGCCAGCAGTCTGACACCAACCAATGCTAACTATGGCTACACCTTC
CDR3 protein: CASSLTPTNANYGYTF

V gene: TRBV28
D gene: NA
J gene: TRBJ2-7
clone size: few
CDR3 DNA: TGTGCCAGCACCTTGCGGGACAAAACCTACGAGCAGTACTTC
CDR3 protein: CASTLRDKTYEQYF

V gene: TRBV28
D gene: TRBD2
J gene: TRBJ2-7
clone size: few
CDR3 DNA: TGTGCCAGCAGTCCTCGCGGACTAGCGGGGGCCTACGAGCAGTACTTC
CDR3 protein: CASSPRGLAGAYEQYF

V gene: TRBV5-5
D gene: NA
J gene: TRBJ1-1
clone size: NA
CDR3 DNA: TGTGCCAGCAGCTTAAGAGGGTCGTTGGACACTGAAGCTTTCTTT
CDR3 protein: CASSLRGSLDTEAFF